Given below is one T cell receptor (beta chain) in context. Its antigen is undetermined. Sequencing used immunoSEQ multiplex PCR; TCRdb keeps in-frame clones, though not all of them. Among about 160,000 clones listed, about four fifths were seen once. CDR1 is SGHVS and CDR2 is FQNEAQ in the germline V gene. The CDR3 is 15 residues long. V shed 2 bases and J shed 5 bases, with 12 bases lying between them. This sample was taken from a study of cytotoxic CD8 clonotypes in ibrutinib-treated CLL. At the level of the study: The study recorded mean values of about 260,000 productive templates and approximately 94,000 productive rearrangements per sample.

Study results and limitations: Having risen at ibrutinib response, clonality had fallen back toward baseline by progression. There were differences in sampling times between sustained-remission and progressing patients. Clonality (at baseline) was higher than in age-matched healthy donors and tracked circulating CD8+ T-cell counts.

This TCR was sampled from a human donor with chronic lymphocytic leukemia. The sample here was PBMCs, taken after 24 months of ibrutinib treatment. The chain recombines TRBV7-8 with TRBJ1-4, with D tentatively TRBD1 (6 bases). The chain's CDR3 is CASSLSGGLNEKLFF. CDR3 DNA: TGTGCCAGCAGCTTATCCGGGGGGCTGAATGAAAAACTGTTTTTT.